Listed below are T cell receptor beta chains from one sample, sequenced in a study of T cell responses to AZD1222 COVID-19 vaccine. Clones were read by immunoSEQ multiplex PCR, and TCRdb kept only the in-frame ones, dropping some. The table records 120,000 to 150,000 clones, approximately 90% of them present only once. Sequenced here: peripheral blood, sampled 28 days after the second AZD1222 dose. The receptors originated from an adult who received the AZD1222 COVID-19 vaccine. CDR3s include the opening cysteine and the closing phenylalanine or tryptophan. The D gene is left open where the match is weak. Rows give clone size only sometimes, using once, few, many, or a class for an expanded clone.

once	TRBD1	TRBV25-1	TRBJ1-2	CASRTGGEGYGYTF	TGTGCCAGCAGAACAGGGGGCGAAGGCTATGGCTACACCTTC
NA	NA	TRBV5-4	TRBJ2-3	CASSLGVAPDTQYF	TGTGCCAGCAGCTTGGGTGTAGCCCCAGATACGCAGTATTTT
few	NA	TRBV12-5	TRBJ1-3	CASGLGQVVFGNTIYF	TGTGCTAGTGGTTTGGGACAGGTCGTTTTTGGAAACACCATATATTTT
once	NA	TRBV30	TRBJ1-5	CAWSSGFIGNQPQHF	TGTGCCTGGAGTTCAGGATTTATAGGGAATCAGCCCCAGCATTTT
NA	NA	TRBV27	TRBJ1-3	CASSLTPGAGGNTIYF	TGTGCCAGCAGTTTAACCCCAGGGGCGGGGGGAAACACCATATATTTT
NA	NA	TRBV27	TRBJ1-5	CASSLRLSRDSNQPQHF	TGTGCCAGCAGTTTACGGCTCTCGAGGGATAGCAATCAGCCCCAGCATTTT
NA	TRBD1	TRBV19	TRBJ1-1	CASTLSWDRGTEAFF	TGTGCCAGTACACTCAGCTGGGACAGGGGCACTGAAGCTTTCTTT
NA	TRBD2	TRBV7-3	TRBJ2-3	CASSGLVGGPFADTQYF	TGTGCCAGCAGCGGCCTGGTGGGAGGGCCCTTCGCAGATACGCAGTATTTT
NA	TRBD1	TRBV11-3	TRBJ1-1	CASSSGTGEIVTEAFF	TGTGCCAGCAGCTCGGGGACAGGGGAGATCGTTACTGAAGCTTTCTTT
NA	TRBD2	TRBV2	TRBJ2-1	CASSGGKVLAGDLNEQFF	TGTGCCAGCAGTGGGGGGAAGGTTTTAGCGGGAGATCTCAATGAGCAGTTCTTC
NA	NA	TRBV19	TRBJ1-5	CASTYSNQPQHF	TGTGCCAGTACCTATAGCAATCAGCCCCAGCATTTT
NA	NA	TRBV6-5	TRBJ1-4	CASLLQGNEKLFF	TGTGCCAGCCTCCTGCAGGGGAATGAAAAACTGTTTTTT
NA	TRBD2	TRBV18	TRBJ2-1	CASSPGLAGYNEQFF	TGTGCCAGCTCACCGGGACTAGCGGGGTATAATGAGCAGTTCTTC
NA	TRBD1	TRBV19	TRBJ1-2	CATNRGLGQGEEGYTF	TGTGCCACCAATCGGGGTTTGGGGCAGGGGGAAGAAGGCTACACCTTC
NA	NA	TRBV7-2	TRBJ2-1	CASSLPIGYNEQFF	TGTGCCAGCAGCTTACCGATAGGGTACAATGAGCAGTTCTTC
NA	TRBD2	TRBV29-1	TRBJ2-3	CSVPGRTSADTQYF	TGCAGCGTCCCGGGGAGAACTAGCGCAGATACGCAGTATTTT
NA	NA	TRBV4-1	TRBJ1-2	CASSLRQSRGYTF	TGCGCCAGCAGCCTCCGACAGAGTCGGGGCTACACCTTC
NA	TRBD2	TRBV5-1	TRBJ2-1	CASSLVAGGRQEQFF	TGCGCCAGCAGCTTGGTAGCGGGGGGGCGGCAGGAGCAGTTCTTC
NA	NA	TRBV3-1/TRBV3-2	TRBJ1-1	CASSHLNTEAFF	TGTGCCAGCAGCCACTTGAACACTGAAGCTTTCTTT
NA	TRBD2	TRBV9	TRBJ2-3	CASRGRLAGGDTQYF	TGTGCCAGCCGCGGGCGACTAGCGGGGGGGGATACGCAGTATTTT
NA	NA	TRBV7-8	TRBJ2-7	CASSLSGTPYEQYF	TGTGCCAGCAGCCTCTCCGGGACACCCTACGAGCAGTACTTC
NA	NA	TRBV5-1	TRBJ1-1	CASSPARGGINEAFF	TGCGCCAGCAGCCCCGCGCGGGGAGGGATAAATGAAGCTTTCTTT
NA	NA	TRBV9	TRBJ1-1	CASSVLSSSDTEAFF	TGTGCCAGCAGCGTCCTGTCTTCATCGGACACTGAAGCTTTCTTT
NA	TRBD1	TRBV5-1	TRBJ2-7	CASSLVTGGTYEQYF	TGCGCCAGCAGCTTGGTGACAGGGGGGACCTACGAGCAGTACTTC
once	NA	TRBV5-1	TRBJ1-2	CASSPGGTSYGYTF	TGCGCCAGCAGCCCGGGGGGGACAAGCTATGGCTACACCTTC
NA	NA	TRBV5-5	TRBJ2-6	CASSSRGPGANVLTF	TGTGCCAGCAGCTCTAGGGGTCCGGGGGCCAACGTCCTGACTTTC
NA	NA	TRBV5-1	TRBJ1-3	CASSLAVGGSGNTIYF	TGCGCCAGCAGCTTGGCCGTCGGGGGCAGTGGAAACACCATATATTTT
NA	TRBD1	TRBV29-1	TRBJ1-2	CSVALTGGACTF	TGCAGCGTTGCCCTGACAGGGGGCGCGTGTACCTTC
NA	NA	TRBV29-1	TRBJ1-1	CSSREVANTEAFF	TGCAGCTCGAGGGAGGTGGCGAACACTGAAGCTTTCTTT
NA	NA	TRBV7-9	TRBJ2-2	CASSRTGLNTGELFF	TGTGCCAGCAGCAGAACAGGGTTAAACACCGGGGAGCTGTTTTTT
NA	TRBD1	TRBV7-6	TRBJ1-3	CASSTSQGAGNTIYF	TGTGCCAGCAGCACATCTCAGGGGGCTGGAAACACCATATATTTT
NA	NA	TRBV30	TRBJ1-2	CAWSIGRGGLNYGYTF	TGTGCCTGGAGTATCGGTCGCGGAGGACTAAACTATGGCTACACCTTC
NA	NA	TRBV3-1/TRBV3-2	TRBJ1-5	CASSRGAGVNQPQHF	TGTGCCAGCAGCCGGGGTGCAGGGGTCAATCAGCCCCAGCATTTT
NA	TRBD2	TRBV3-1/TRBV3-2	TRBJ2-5	CASSQVAGVRQETQYF	TGTGCCAGCAGCCAAGTAGCGGGAGTGAGGCAAGAGACCCAGTACTTC
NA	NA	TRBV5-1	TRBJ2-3	CASSSGNHGTDTQYF	TGCGCCAGCAGCTCCGGGAATCACGGCACAGATACGCAGTATTTT
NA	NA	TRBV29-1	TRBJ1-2	CSVGVSYGYTF	TGCAGCGTTGGCGTGTCGTATGGCTACACCTTC
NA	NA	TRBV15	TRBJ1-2	CATSRQGYGYTF	TGTGCCACCAGCAGACAGGGGTATGGCTACACCTTC
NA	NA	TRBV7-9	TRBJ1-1	CASSRGREAFF	TGTGCCAGCAGCCGAGGGAGGGAAGCTTTCTTT
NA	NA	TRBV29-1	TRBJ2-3	CSVMASSRSTDTQYF	TGCAGCGTTATGGCCTCGAGTCGGAGCACAGATACGCAGTATTTT
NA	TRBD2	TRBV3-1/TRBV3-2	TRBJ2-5	CASSHGASGKETQYF	TGTGCCAGCAGCCATGGCGCTAGCGGGAAAGAGACCCAGTACTTC
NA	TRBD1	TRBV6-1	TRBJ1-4	CASSEARTGALFF	TGTGCCAGCAGTGAAGCGAGGACAGGGGCACTGTTTTTT
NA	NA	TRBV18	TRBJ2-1	CASSRDTLTTGQFF	TGTGCCAGCTCACGGGACACTCTTACCACGGGGCAGTTCTTC
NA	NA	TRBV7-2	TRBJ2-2	CASSLVGWDTGELFF	TGTGCCAGCAGCTTAGTGGGGTGGGACACCGGGGAGCTGTTTTTT
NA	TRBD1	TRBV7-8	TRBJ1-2	CASSIDRVGYTF	TGTGCCAGCAGCATTGACAGGGTCGGCTACACCTTC
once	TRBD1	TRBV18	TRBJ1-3	CASSRDSLSGNTIYF	TGTGCCAGCTCACGGGACAGTCTCTCTGGAAACACCATATATTTT
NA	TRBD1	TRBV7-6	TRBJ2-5	CASSLAMGTGLVGETQYF	TGTGCCAGCAGCTTAGCGATGGGGACAGGGTTAGTGGGAGAGACCCAGTACTTC